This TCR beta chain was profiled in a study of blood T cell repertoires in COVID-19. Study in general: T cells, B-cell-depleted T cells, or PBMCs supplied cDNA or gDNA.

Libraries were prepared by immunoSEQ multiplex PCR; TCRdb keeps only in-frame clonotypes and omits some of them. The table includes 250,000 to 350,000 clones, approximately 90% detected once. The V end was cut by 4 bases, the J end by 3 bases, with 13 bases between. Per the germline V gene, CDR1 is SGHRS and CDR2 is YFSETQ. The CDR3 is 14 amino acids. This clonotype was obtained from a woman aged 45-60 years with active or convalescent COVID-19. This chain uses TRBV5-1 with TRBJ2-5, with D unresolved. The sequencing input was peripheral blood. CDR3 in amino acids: CASSPFSREETQYF. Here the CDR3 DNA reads TGCGCCAGCAGCCCGTTTTCGCGAGAAGAGACCCAGTACTTC.